These 29 T cell receptor beta chains were all obtained from the same sample, sequenced in a study of blood T cell repertoires in COVID-19. Data came from immunoSEQ multiplex PCR; TCRdb stores just in-frame clones and leaves some out. This sample has around 140,000 clones, with around nine tenths found just once. Sequencing input: peripheral blood. Source of these receptors: a man in his fifties or sixties with active or convalescent COVID-19.

V usage is TRBV25-1 and J usage is TRBJ1-3, with 8 nucleotides matching TRBD1. The CDR3 is made up of 15 amino acids. V was pared by 6 bases and J by 2 bases, with 6 bases of the junction left unmatched. The germline V gene encodes CDR1 MGHDK and CDR2 SYGVNS. CDR3 loop: CASRPLDRAGNTIYF. CDR3 DNA: TGTGCCAGCAGACCTCTGGACAGGGCTGGAAACACCATATATTTT.

The rearrangement uses TRBV6-5 and TRBJ1-5; weak D call: TRBD1 (5 bases). Trimming left V 6 bases short and J 1 base short, with 10 bases between. CDR3 size: 14 residues. Germline loops: CDR1 MNHEY, CDR2 SVGAGI. The CDR3 sequence is CASRTVGSNQPQHF. The CDR3 region has the DNA TGTGCCAGCAGGACAGTGGGAAGCAATCAGCCCCAGCATTTT.

V is TRBV15 and J is TRBJ2-7; TRBD1 might be the D (5 bases). V was clipped by 0 bases and J by 6 bases, with 15 bases between them. Germline CDR1 and CDR2: LNHNV and YYDKDF (reference sequence). CDR3 length equals 15 residues. The CDR3 DNA follows: TGTGCCACCAGCAGAGATAGGCAGGGCATTGGCGAGCAGTACTTC. Translated: CATSRDRQGIGEQYF.

CDR3 loop: CASSQQGAEAFF. CDR3 sequence (DNA): TGTGCCAGCAGCCAACAGGGGGCTGAAGCTTTCTTT. The rearrangement uses TRBV28 and TRBJ1-1; the match to TRBD1 covers 8 bases. V was clipped by 6 bases and J by 6 bases; unmatched bases: 3. Germline loops: CDR1 MDHEN, CDR2 SYDVKM. The CDR3 has 12 amino acids.

This chain links TRBV5-1 with TRBJ2-7; a weak D match, TRBD1 (6 bases). Trimming removed 2 bases at V and 4 bases at J, with 13 bases between. The CDR3 is 14 amino acids. CDR1 and CDR2 (germline): SGHRS, YFSETQ. CDR3: CASSFATGTYEQYF. The CDR3 nucleotides are TGCGCCAGCAGCTTCGCAACAGGGACGTACGAGCAGTACTTC.

The V call is TRBV3-1 (or the pseudogene TRBV3-2), the J call TRBJ2-1; 10 bases map to TRBD2. J gave up 8 bases and V 5 bases, and 3 bases lay outside the gene matches. From germline, CDR1 is LGHDT and CDR2 YNNKEL (reference sequence). The CDR3 is made up of 13 amino acids. In DNA, the CDR3 is TGTGCCAGCAGCTATGGGACTAGCGATGAGCAGTTCTTC. Translation gives CASSYGTSDEQFF.

The J gene is TRBJ2-1, the V gene TRBV2, with D possibly TRBD2 on 6 matching bases. Trimming pared 4 bases from V and 9 bases from J, leaving 10 bases between. Germline V gives CDR1 SNHLY, CDR2 FYNNEI. This CDR3 contains 12 residues. CDR3 sequence: CASSGLGGEQFF. In nucleotides, the CDR3 is TGTGCCAGCAGTGGGCTCGGGGGTGAGCAGTTCTTC.

CDR3 amino acids: CASFSGRWNEQFF. In nucleotides, the CDR3 is TGTGCCAGCTTTAGCGGGAGATGGAATGAGCAGTTCTTC. The chain employs TRBV28 and TRBJ2-1; 9 nucleotides agree with TRBD2. V was clipped by 8 bases and J by 7 bases; unmatched bases: 6. Germline loops: CDR1 MDHEN, CDR2 SYDVKM. The CDR3 consists of 13 residues.

V gene TRBV4-1 combines with J gene TRBJ1-6, with a weak D call TRBD1 (6 bases). The V gene's germline CDR1 is MGHRA and CDR2 YSYEKL. Trimming pared 4 bases from V and 7 bases from J, leaving 17 bases between. The CDR3 covers 16 residues. CDR3 amino acids: CASSLDWDILNSPLHF. CDR3 in DNA: TGCGCCAGCAGCCTGGATTGGGACATTTTGAATTCACCCCTCCACTTT.

V and J are TRBV30 and TRBJ2-3; D is perhaps TRBD2 (6 bases). Trimming stripped 5 bases from V and 2 bases from J, with 17 bases between. The CDR3 runs to 15 residues. Looked up from germline, CDR1 is GTSNPN and CDR2 is SVGIG (reference sequence). The CDR3 DNA reads as TGTGCCTGGTTAGAACTAGCCCACAACACAGATACGCAGTATTTT. As protein: CAWLELAHNTDTQYF.

This chain connects TRBV19 to TRBJ2-4, with 11 nucleotides matching TRBD1. The CDR3 totals 17 residues. Germline CDR1 is LNHDA and CDR2 is SQIVND (reference sequence). The J segment lost 4 bases and the V segment lost 4 bases, leaving 9 bases of the junction unmatched. The CDR3 sequence is CASSRDRGFEGKNIQYF. The DNA of the CDR3 is TGTGCCAGTAGTAGGGACAGGGGGTTCGAAGGGAAAAACATTCAGTACTTC.

The rearrangement links TRBV5-1 to TRBJ1-4; 9 bases match TRBD1. Unmatched junction bases numbered 8, after V lost 6 bases and J lost 8 bases. The CDR3 covers 14 residues. Germline V gene data show CDR1 as SGHRS and CDR2 as YFSETQ. Here the CDR3 reads CASTNRGLGEKLFF. In DNA form, the CDR3 reads TGCGCCAGCACAAACAGGGGGCTTGGAGAAAAACTGTTTTTT.

CDR3 nucleotide sequence: TGTGCCAGCAGTGCCCCCGGACTAGCGGGAGTGAGGTCCTACAATGAGCAGTTCTTC. Its protein product is CASSAPGLAGVRSYNEQFF. This chain links TRBV2 with TRBJ2-1; 13 nucleotides agree with TRBD2. V dropped 4 bases and J dropped 1; count of bases not matched to a gene: 10. CDR1 and CDR2 (germline): SNHLY, FYNNEI. The CDR3 runs 19 residues.

This clone was counted a few times. At one of its ends the junction is not consistent with the germline gene, which may arise from a read error. J is TRBJ1-2 and V is TRBV7-2; TRBD1 agrees at 7 bases. The CDR3 has 13 amino acids. Germline assignment: CDR1 SGHTA and CDR2 FQGNSA. CDR3 DNA sequence: TGTGCCAGCAGCTCACTTTTATCCGGGACAGCGATCTTC. This gives the protein CASSSLLSGTAIF.

J is TRBJ2-1 and V is TRBV7-2, with D maybe TRBD2 (7 bases). V was trimmed by 4 bases and J by 4 bases, leaving 14 bases between them. The CDR3 is 15 amino acids. Germline-derived CDR1 and CDR2 are SGHTA and FQGNSA. CDR3 amino acids: CASSSRGGRYNEQFF. CDR3 coding DNA: TGTGCCAGCAGCTCTAGGGGGGGGAGATACAATGAGCAGTTCTTC.

As for this clone: The junction departs from the called germline gene at one end, perhaps through a read error. The chain has TRBV7-2 and TRBJ1-4; D remains ambiguous. This CDR3 is 16 amino acids long. Germline loops: CDR1 SGHTA, CDR2 FQGNSA. CDR3 DNA: TGTGCCAGCACCTTAGGGTCAAGAAATTCGCGTGAAAAACTGTTTTTT. Its translation: CASTLGSRNSREKLFF.

The rearrangement links TRBV5-8 to TRBJ2-1, with D maybe TRBD1 (5 bases). This CDR3 spans 16 amino acids. CDR1 is SGHTS and CDR2 is YDEGEE in the germline V gene. The V gene lost 0 bases and the J gene lost 0 bases, with 10 bases spanning the gap. The CDR3 nucleotides are TGTGCCAGCAGCTTGGCGGGCAGGGCCTCCTACAATGAGCAGTTCTTC. Amino acid sequence: CASSLAGRASYNEQFF.

J is TRBJ1-2 and V is TRBV3-1 (or the pseudogene TRBV3-2); D is unresolved. CDR1 is LGHDT and CDR2 is YNNKEL in the germline V gene (reference sequence). The CDR3 totals 14 residues. The V gene lost 5 bases and the J gene lost 2 bases, with 12 bases spanning the gap. Here the CDR3 reads CASSTLDWNYGYTF. CDR3 in DNA: TGTGCCAGCAGCACACTAGACTGGAACTATGGCTACACCTTC.

The J gene is TRBJ2-1, the V gene TRBV28; a weak D match, TRBD1 (5 bases). Germline V gives CDR1 MDHEN, CDR2 SYDVKM. Trimming shortened V by 6 bases and J by 3 bases, and 15 bases separated the two germline ends. The CDR3 is 15 residues long. This CDR3 is CASRPQGTFYNEQFF. The CDR3 DNA reads as TGTGCCAGCAGGCCCCAGGGTACATTCTACAATGAGCAGTTCTTC.

Worth noting for this clone: In the same sample, other DNA sequences code for this CDR3. V and J are TRBV19 and TRBJ2-7, with a weak D call TRBD2 (6 bases). From germline, CDR1 is LNHDA and CDR2 SQIVND (reference sequence). CDR3 length equals 13 residues. V lost 3 bases, J lost 3 bases, and 9 bases lay in between. The CDR3: CASSIRGDYEQYF. For the CDR3, the DNA is TGTGCCAGTAGTATTCGCGGGGACTACGAGCAGTACTTC.

The chain joins TRBV30 to TRBJ1-2; no firm D call. Germline V gene sequence: CDR1 GTSNPN, CDR2 SVGIG (reference sequence). This CDR3 contains 14 residues. Trimming stripped 2 bases from V and 6 bases from J, with 16 bases between. CDR3 residues: CAWSPNPGVDGYTF. The DNA of the CDR3 is TGTGCCTGGAGTCCTAATCCAGGTGTCGATGGCTACACCTTC.

The rearrangement links TRBV5-1 to TRBJ2-2, with 11 bases fitting TRBD2. The CDR3 is 16 residues long. Per the germline V gene, CDR1 is SGHRS and CDR2 is YFSETQ. Trimming at V came to 0 bases and at J to 4 bases, leaving 2 bases not matched to a gene. The CDR3 spells CASSLALAGGTGELFF. CDR3 bases: TGCGCCAGCAGCTTGGCTCTAGCGGGAGGCACCGGGGAGCTGTTTTTT.

The genes are TRBV18 and TRBJ1-3; possible D gene TRBD1, 6 bases. This CDR3 has 15 residues. V dropped 3 bases and J dropped 0 bases, with 9 bases sitting between them. CDR1 is KGHSH, CDR2 LQKENI, per germline. CDR3 sequence (DNA): TGTGCCAGCTCACCTCGGGGGGCCTCTGGAAACACCATATATTTT. It codes for CASSPRGASGNTIYF.

J is TRBJ1-2 and V is TRBV5-5; perhaps TRBD1 as D (5 bases). CDR1 and CDR2 from the germline V gene are SGHKS and YYEKEE (reference sequence). This CDR3 is 15 amino acids long. The germline V and J ends were trimmed by 1 base and 1 base, with 11 bases remaining between them. Here the CDR3 DNA reads TGTGCCAGCAGCTTGCCCGGGGGAAGTAACTATGGCTACACCTTC. Translated: CASSLPGGSNYGYTF.

The V and J genes are TRBV10-3 and TRBJ1-2; D might be TRBD1 (5 bases). Germline CDR1 is ENHRY and CDR2 is SYGVKD. This CDR3 has 14 amino acids. V was shortened by 3 bases and J by 8 bases, with 16 bases between the two germline ends. The CDR3 DNA follows: TGTGCCATCAGTGATCTCTCAGGGTTGGCCGGCTACACCTTC. This translates into CAISDLSGLAGYTF.

On this clone: Other DNA sequences from this sample encode an identical CDR3 as well. This sequence joins TRBV6-5 and TRBJ1-1, with TRBD1 as a possible D gene (6 bases). V lost 5 bases to trimming and J lost 1 base, with 8 bases between them. CDR3 size: 13 residues. The V gene's germline CDR1 is MNHEY and CDR2 SVGAGI. This CDR3 reads CASSTTGNTEAFF. CDR3 coding DNA: TGTGCCAGCAGTACGACAGGGAACACTGAAGCTTTCTTT.

The chain carries TRBV25-1 and TRBJ2-7; 7 nucleotides align to TRBD1. With 2 bases clipped from V and 3 bases from J, the junction kept 7 bases outside the gene matches. This CDR3 contains 15 residues. The germline CDR1 and CDR2 sequences are MGHDK and SYGVNS. The CDR3 protein is CASSERKGAYYEQYF. The DNA of the CDR3 is TGTGCCAGCAGTGAACGGAAGGGGGCCTACTACGAGCAGTACTTC.

The chain recombines TRBV5-1 with TRBJ2-1, with 8 positions matching TRBD1. With V trimmed by 0 bases and J by 10 bases, 6 bases remained unmatched. The CDR3 has 14 residues. The V gene's germline CDR1 is SGHRS and CDR2 YFSETQ. CDR3 loop: CASSLGSGGEEQFF. CDR3 sequence (DNA): TGCGCCAGCAGCTTGGGGTCAGGGGGCGAGGAGCAGTTCTTC.

This chain joins TRBV7-2 and TRBJ2-5; TRBD2 agrees at 7 bases. The CDR3 is 15 amino acids. The V gene's germline CDR1 is SGHTA and CDR2 FQGNSA. V shed 5 bases and J 1 base; nucleotides not matched to a gene: 7. DNA of the CDR3: TGTGCCAGCAGCCCATTTAGCGGGCTCCAAGAGACCCAGTACTTC. It translates to CASSPFSGLQETQYF.